This T cell receptor (beta chain) appears in the sequencing data of a study of T cells in Graves' hyperthyroidism and ophthalmopathy. Study results and caveats: Ophthalmopathy was predicted by the model a median of roughly 6.7 months ahead of onset.

TCR beta CDR3 regions were amplified from RNA. With the HTBI primer set, the TCR CDR3 went through a first round of RT-PCR. MiXCR was run by TCRdb on the multiplex PCR reads, yielding one entry per CDR3 protein. The repertoire holds 350,000 to 400,000 distinct CDR3 sequences, with about 15% as singletons. V dropped 2 bases and J dropped 2; count of bases not matched to a gene: 8. Looked up from germline, CDR1 is SGHAT and CDR2 is FQNNGV. The length of the CDR3 is 17 residues. The authors deemed Graves' hyperthyroidism stable absent ophthalmopathy progression within 18 months. Patients were excluded for uncontrolled infection, other autoimmune disease, pregnancy or lactation. An approximately 10 ml volume of fresh peripheral blood provided the PBMCs. This clonotype has more than one count but fewer than ten. Antigen unknown.

The specimen was blood. This chain uses TRBV11-2 with TRBJ2-1; TRBD2 agrees at 8 bases. The TCR sequence derives from a woman in her twenties or thirties with Graves' hyperthyroidism. As DNA, the CDR3 is TGTGCCAGCAGCTTACGGGGGGGTGGTCGGGCCTACAATGAGCAGTTCTTC. Translation gives CASSLRGGGRAYNEQFF.